This T cell receptor beta chain was identified during a study of shared clonotypes between healthy human individuals. The assay was immunoSEQ multiplex PCR, and TCRdb's table has in-frame clones only and misses some. The sample yields about 2.1 million clones, about 94% seen once. Study results and limitations: What limited the represented genetic and exposure-history diversity was the small number of donors.

This CDR3 has 14 residues. Trimming cost V 8 bases and J 3 bases; bases outside gene matches: 10. CDR1 is MDHEN and CDR2 is SYDVKM in the germline V gene. CD45RO-negative, CCR7-positively selected cells formed the naive CD8 fraction, excluding terminally differentiated effector memory CD45RA+ cells. Donors were healthy HIV-negative adults without recently reported acute infections or vaccinations. A note on this clone: Its antigen is not identified.

Specimen: naive CD8+ T cells from PBMCs. J is TRBJ2-7 and V is TRBV28; 7 bases agree with TRBD1. The sequence was collected from a man aged 18 to 29 in good health. Some clones in this sample may be carry-over from other donors' samples. The CDR3 DNA reads TGTGCCAGCCTAAGGACAGGAAACAACTACGAGCAGTACTTC. It encodes CASLRTGNNYEQYF.